A selection of T cell receptor beta chains follows, all from one sample in a study of control samples from healthy donors and cancer patients. Repertoires were generated with immunoSEQ multiplex PCR, while TCRdb's copy carries only in-frame clones and drops some. Among some 94,000 clones listed, about 85% were seen once. What was sequenced was blood. Receptor source: a woman between 50 and 59 years old in good health. CDR3s include the opening cysteine and the closing phenylalanine or tryptophan. A D gene is named only where the DNA matches it firmly.

CDR3aa | j_gene | v_gene | len | d_gene
CASSLEKTGPLGYTF | TRBJ1-2 | TRBV7-9 | 15 | NA
CASWTGTVQPQHF | TRBJ1-5 | TRBV6-6 | 13 | TRBD1
CASSTQHTEAFF | TRBJ1-1 | TRBV7-9 | 12 | NA
CATSRDRQGSGAQHF | TRBJ1-5 | TRBV15 | 15 | TRBD1
CASRSGGARLSYEQYF | TRBJ2-7 | TRBV2 | 16 | NA
CASSHRTGQDGYTF | TRBJ1-2 | TRBV3-1/TRBV3-2 | 14 | TRBD1
CASSYTGTSGRSTQYF | TRBJ2-3 | TRBV7-3 | 16 | TRBD2
CASSFSLSRGYTF | TRBJ1-2 | TRBV5-1 | 13 | NA
CASSIIRPVGGTDTQYF | TRBJ2-3 | TRBV19 | 17 | NA
CASSYSRSGYGYTF | TRBJ1-2 | TRBV6-2/TRBV6-3 | 14 | NA
CASRPTPLASYSSYEQYF | TRBJ2-7 | TRBV28 | 18 | NA
CASRISRQARGEQYF | TRBJ2-7 | TRBV13 | 15 | NA
CATSEGWGQGAFTDTQYF | TRBJ2-3 | TRBV24-1 | 18 | NA
CASRFWNRDVPYEQYF | TRBJ2-7 | TRBV27 | 16 | NA
CASSLRGPGQANTEAFF | TRBJ1-1 | TRBV7-2 | 17 | TRBD1
CASSSQGSANQPQHF | TRBJ1-5 | TRBV7-2 | 15 | NA
CASREDRGSYNEQFF | TRBJ2-1 | TRBV2 | 15 | TRBD1
CSARTGASQHF | TRBJ1-5 | TRBV20-1 | 11 | TRBD1
CASSSAAGTRGTGELFF | TRBJ2-2 | TRBV5-4 | 17 | NA
CASSFRGEYEKLFF | TRBJ1-4 | TRBV27 | 14 | NA
CASMALSGANVLTF | TRBJ2-6 | TRBV19 | 14 | NA
CASSQEAGRGNSPLHF | TRBJ1-6 | TRBV3-1/TRBV3-2 | 16 | NA
CATSDPRQGGKDTQYF | TRBJ2-3 | TRBV24-1 | 16 | NA
CASSVEAGREQFF | TRBJ2-1 | TRBV9 | 13 | NA
CASSSLDRGLSYEQYF | TRBJ2-7 | TRBV7-9 | 16 | TRBD1
CASSFGTGENEQFF | TRBJ2-1 | TRBV19 | 14 | TRBD1
CASSSGTGLYYNEQFF | TRBJ2-1 | TRBV28 | 16 | TRBD2
CASSLGPSEKLFF | TRBJ1-4 | TRBV5-1 | 13 | NA
CASSATSGGCYNEQFF | TRBJ2-1 | TRBV21-1 | 16 | NA
CASSLQGKAFF | TRBJ1-1 | TRBV12-3/TRBV12-4 | 11 | NA
CASSYGGTSDPLDYEQYF | TRBJ2-7 | TRBV6-2/TRBV6-3 | 18 | TRBD2
CASSITRTDLNTEAFF | TRBJ1-1 | TRBV19 | 16 | NA
CASSKMGGLGETQYF | TRBJ2-5 | TRBV7-3 | 15 | NA
CASSLGQPYNEQFF | TRBJ2-1 | TRBV5-1 | 14 | NA
CASSPQSGGVHMNTEAFF | TRBJ1-1 | TRBV5-6 | 18 | NA
CASSQDAGSNYGYTF | TRBJ1-2 | TRBV4-3 | 15 | NA
CASSPKGRLREYF | TRBJ2-7 | TRBV27 | 13 | NA
CASSPPGSITGNTIYF | TRBJ1-3 | TRBV7-2 | 16 | NA
CASSLNIRQGQSTDTQYF | TRBJ2-3 | TRBV5-1 | 18 | TRBD1
CASSPQGGSGNIQYF | TRBJ2-4 | TRBV28 | 15 | NA
CASSEFQGFNSPLHF | TRBJ1-6 | TRBV28 | 15 | NA
CASSDGVASQETQYF | TRBJ2-5 | TRBV6-2/TRBV6-3 | 15 | NA